This T cell receptor beta chain appears in the sequencing data of a study of response to subunit inactivated influenza vaccine (dated by TCRdb to 2016 to 2018). Context from the whole study: The study used deep quantitative T cell receptor repertoire profiling to track responses to a trivalent subunit inactivated influenza vaccine. Broad study findings and their caveats: The authors proposed that each seasonal influenza vaccination may bring in only a limited number of new T cells.

Libraries were built with RT-PCR. TCRdb lists the instrument as Illumina HiSeq 2500. TCRdb took the public reads, trimmed them with fastp at Q25, ran MiXCR for clone calling and kept in-frame beta chains. Duplicate CDR3 protein sequences are folded into a single record with the most common DNA and genes. Recorded for this sample are 250,000 to 350,000 distinct CDR3 sequences; about 20% of them occurred a single time. Over 9% of the sample rests with the top ten. Trimming costs V 1 base and J 2 bases, and their ends lie 10 bases apart. According to the germline V gene, CDR1 reads SGHTA and CDR2 reads FQGNSA. Including the terminal cysteine and phenylalanine, the CDR3 comprises 15 residues. The retained sequence is limited to the CDR3, 45 bases, with the frame set at the first base. In regard to this clonotype: It has no known antigen specificity. No qualities accompany the bases; no much larger clone lies one base away.

This sequence was found in a man aged 45 to 70 who received an inactivated influenza vaccine. Donor details come from another sample of the same person, matched by shared clones. Recombination linked TRBV7-2 to TRBJ2-3, and TRBD2 may be the D gene, going by 6 matching bases. The sample consisted of PBMCs from blood, taken 21 months after vaccination. This receptor has the CDR3 CASSLGTTITDTQYF. The nucleotide sequence reads as follows: TGTGCCAGCAGCTTAGGGACTACCATCACAGATACGCAGTATTTT.